This entry describes one TCR beta chain. Its antigen is still unknown. These data originate in a study of radiotherapy plus CTLA-4 blockade in lung cancer. At the level of the study: Patients showed objective responses in about 20% of cases, and disease control was achieved by over 25%.

Study findings and constraints: The best prediction of response reportedly came from early blood T cell clone dynamics, with interferon-beta. The study found tumor-derived TCR clones expanded in blood after radiotherapy plus ipilimumab.

Generated by immunoSEQ multiplex PCR, the TCRdb table keeps only in-frame clones and is missing some. The profile covers roughly 120,000 clones, with approximately 80% appearing a single time and about 3.3% taken by the ten largest. CDR1 MDHEN and CDR2 SYDVKM come from the germline V gene. The CDR3 consists of 15 residues. V lost 6 bases, J lost 4 bases, and 11 bases stayed unmatched. The V gene is TRBV28, the J gene TRBJ2-7, with 8 bases lining up with TRBD1. This receptor was obtained from a human donor with non-small cell lung cancer that progressed on radiotherapy plus ipilimumab. Some clones in this sample may be carry-over from other donors' samples. The sample consisted of peripheral blood, taken from a patient treated with radiotherapy plus ipilimumab. This chain's CDR3 is CASRGQAADSYEQYF. The CDR3 nucleotides read TGTGCCAGCAGGGGACAGGCTGCCGACTCTTACGAGCAGTACTTC.